This T cell receptor (beta chain) was recovered during a study of blood T cell repertoires in COVID-19. Study summary: Acute and convalescent COVID-19 samples came from the United States, Italy and Spain. Nucleic acid was either cDNA or gDNA, and it came from T cells, B-cell-depleted T cells, or PBMCs.

The data were produced by immunoSEQ multiplex PCR, yet TCRdb's version contains in-frame clones alone and is incomplete. This table has roughly 45,000 clones, around 84% appearing once. The CDR3 extends over 14 amino acids. Germline CDR1 SGHTA, CDR2 FQGNSA. V was clipped by 3 bases and J by 4 bases; unmatched bases: 6. Sequenced: peripheral blood. The J gene is TRBJ2-7, the V gene TRBV7-2; the match to TRBD1 covers 7 bases. This clonotype was sampled from a woman older than 75 with COVID-19, enrolled during active disease. The CDR3 region is CASSFGTVPYEQYF. The CDR3 bases are TGTGCCAGCAGCTTTGGGACAGTACCTTACGAGCAGTACTTC.